This TCR beta chain was sequenced for a study of response to subunit inactivated influenza vaccine. Via MiXCR, TCRdb re-called the RT-PCR reads, giving one row per CDR3 protein. The sample consists of 600,000 to 850,000 distinct CDR3 sequences, approximately 15% of them appearing once. This clonotype was counted only a few times. Its antigen is not known. General study points: It was the authors' suggestion that each seasonal influenza vaccination recruits few new T cells.

Sequenced here: PBMCs from blood, sampled roughly 15 days before vaccination. The receptor was derived from a man aged 50 or older who received an inactivated influenza vaccine.

The chain's CDR3 is CASSLRTSGGETQYF. The CDR3 DNA reads TGTGCCAGCAGCTTAAGGACTAGCGGGGGCGAGACCCAGTACTTC. V is TRBV13 and J is TRBJ2-5; 13 positions agree with TRBD2. V trimming: 2 bases; J trimming: 5 bases; junction bases outside the gene matches: 2. Per the germline V gene, CDR1 is PRHDT and CDR2 is FYEKMQ (reference sequence). CDR3 length: 15 amino acids.